This T cell receptor beta chain came from a study of cytomegalovirus exposure and HLA in healthy donors. The donors gave bone marrow, and they were healthy. A word on this clone: Its antigen is not known.

Broader study findings: In a later analysis, several top co-occurrence clusters appeared linked to parvovirus B19, influenza, CMV and Epstein-Barr virus. Some TCR beta chains (roughly 160 of them) were listed as cytomegalovirus-associated.

The ends were cut back, 5 bases at V and 4 bases at J, with 9 bases in the middle. Looked up from germline, CDR1 is SSHAT and CDR2 is FNYEAQ (reference sequence). The CDR3 totals 13 residues. Researchers ran the PCR with 60 Vbeta and 13 Jbeta primers. Data came from immunoSEQ multiplex PCR; TCRdb stores just in-frame clones and leaves some out. The sample holds approximately 77,000 clones. The TCR comes from a man aged 30 to 39 in good health and CMV-seronegative. The chain recombines TRBV7-7 with TRBJ2-1; no clear D gene. Specimen: PBMCs. The CDR3 DNA reads as TGTGCCAGCAGCCCAGACTGGTACAATGAGCAGTTCTTC. Translation gives CASSPDWYNEQFF.